This T cell receptor beta chain was captured in a study of T cell responses to AZD1222 COVID-19 vaccine. This table comes from immunoSEQ multiplex PCR, and its TCRdb copy is limited to in-frame clones, with some not included. The sample contains 66,000 or so clones, approximately 84% of which appear only once. This sequence originates from an adult in good health. The sequencing here drew on peripheral blood, taken on day 0 of AZD1222 vaccination.

The CDR3 is CASSPSSGYEQFF. The CDR3 coding sequence is TGTGCCAGTAGTCCCTCCTCAGGGTATGAGCAGTTCTTC. The chain links TRBV19 to TRBJ2-1; a weak D match, TRBD1 (5 bases). The CDR3 has 13 amino acids. Trimming removed 5 bases from V and 8 bases from J, with 13 bases in between. Germline CDR1 reads LNHDA; CDR2 reads SQIVND (reference sequence).